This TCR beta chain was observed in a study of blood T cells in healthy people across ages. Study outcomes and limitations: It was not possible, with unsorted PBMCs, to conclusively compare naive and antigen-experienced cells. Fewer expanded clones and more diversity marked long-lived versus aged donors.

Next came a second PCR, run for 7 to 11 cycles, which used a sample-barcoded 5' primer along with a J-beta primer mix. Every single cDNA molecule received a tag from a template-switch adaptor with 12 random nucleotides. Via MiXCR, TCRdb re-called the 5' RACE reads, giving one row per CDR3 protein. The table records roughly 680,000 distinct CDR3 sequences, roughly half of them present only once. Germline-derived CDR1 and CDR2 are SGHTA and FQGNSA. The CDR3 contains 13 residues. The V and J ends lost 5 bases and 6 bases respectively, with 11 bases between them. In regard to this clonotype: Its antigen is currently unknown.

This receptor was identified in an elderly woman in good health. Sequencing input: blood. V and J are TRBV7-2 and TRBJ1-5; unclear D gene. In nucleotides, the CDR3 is TGTGCCAGCAGCACTATAGAGGGTCAGCCCCAGCATTTT. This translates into CASSTIEGQPQHF.